This T cell receptor beta chain was obtained from a study of neurological immune-mediated disorders. TCRdb passed the 5' RACE reads through MiXCR, listing each CDR3 protein once. The table records about 38,000 distinct CDR3 sequences, roughly 11% of them present only once. CDR3 length equals 14 residues. Germline CDR1 MNHNS, CDR2 SASEGT. The germline V and J ends were trimmed by 6 bases and 3 bases, with 15 bases remaining between them. Time point defined: technical triplicate 1. The sample holds many counts of this clonotype. Sequences were obtained from PBMCs. This clonotype was obtained from a man between 60 and 75 years old with HTLV-1-associated myelopathy (HAM/TSP). This sequence joins TRBV6-1 and TRBJ2-7; either TRBD1 or TRBD2 may supply D (5 bases each). The CDR3 loop reads CASSTRGTIYEQYF. In DNA, the CDR3 is TGTGCCAGCAGCACGAGGGGCACCATCTACGAGCAGTACTTC.